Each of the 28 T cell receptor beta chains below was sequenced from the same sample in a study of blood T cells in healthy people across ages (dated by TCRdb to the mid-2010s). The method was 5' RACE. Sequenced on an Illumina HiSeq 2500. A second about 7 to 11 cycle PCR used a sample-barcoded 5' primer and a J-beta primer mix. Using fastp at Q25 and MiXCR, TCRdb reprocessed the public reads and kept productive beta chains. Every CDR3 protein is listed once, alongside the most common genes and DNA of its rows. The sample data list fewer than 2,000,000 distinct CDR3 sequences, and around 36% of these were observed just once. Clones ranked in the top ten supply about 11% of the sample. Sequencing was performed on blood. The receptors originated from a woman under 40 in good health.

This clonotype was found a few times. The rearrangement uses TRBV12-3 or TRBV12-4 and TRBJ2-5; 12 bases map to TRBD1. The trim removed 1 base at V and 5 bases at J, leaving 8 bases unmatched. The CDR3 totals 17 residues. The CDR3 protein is CASSLVGQGAPDETQYF. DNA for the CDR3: TGTGCCAGCAGTTTAGTGGGACAGGGGGCGCCGGATGAGACCCAGTACTTC.

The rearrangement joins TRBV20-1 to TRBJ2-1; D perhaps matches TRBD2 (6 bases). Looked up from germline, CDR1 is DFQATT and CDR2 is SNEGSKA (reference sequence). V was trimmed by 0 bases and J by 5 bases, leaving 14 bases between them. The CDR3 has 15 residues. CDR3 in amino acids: CSARDPGGINNEQFF. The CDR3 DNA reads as TGCAGTGCTAGAGATCCTGGCGGGATAAACAATGAGCAGTTCTTC.

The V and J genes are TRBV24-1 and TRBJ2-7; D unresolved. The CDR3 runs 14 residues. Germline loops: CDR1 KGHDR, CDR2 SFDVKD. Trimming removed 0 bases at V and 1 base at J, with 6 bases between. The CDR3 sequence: CATSDLSDSYEQYF. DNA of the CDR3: TGTGCCACCAGTGATTTGTCAGATTCCTACGAGCAGTACTTC.

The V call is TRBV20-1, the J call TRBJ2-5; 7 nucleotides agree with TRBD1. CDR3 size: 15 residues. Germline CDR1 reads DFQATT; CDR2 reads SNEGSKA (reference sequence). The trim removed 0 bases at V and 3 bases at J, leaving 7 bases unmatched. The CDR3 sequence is CSARDYRGVKETQYF. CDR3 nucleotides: TGCAGTGCTAGAGATTACAGGGGAGTCAAAGAGACCCAGTACTTC.

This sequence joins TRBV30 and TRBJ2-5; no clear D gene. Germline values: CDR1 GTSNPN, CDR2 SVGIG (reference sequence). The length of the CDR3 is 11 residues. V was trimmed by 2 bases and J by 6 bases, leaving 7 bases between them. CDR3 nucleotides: TGTGCCTGGAGTACCTCTCAGACCCAGTACTTC. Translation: CAWSTSQTQYF.

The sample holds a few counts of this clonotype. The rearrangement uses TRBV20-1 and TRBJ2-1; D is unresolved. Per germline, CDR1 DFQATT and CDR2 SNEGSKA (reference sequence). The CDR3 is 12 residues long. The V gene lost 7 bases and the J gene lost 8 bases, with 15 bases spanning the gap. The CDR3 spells CSVYGRYDEQFF. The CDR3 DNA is TGCAGTGTTTATGGCAGGTACGATGAGCAGTTCTTC.

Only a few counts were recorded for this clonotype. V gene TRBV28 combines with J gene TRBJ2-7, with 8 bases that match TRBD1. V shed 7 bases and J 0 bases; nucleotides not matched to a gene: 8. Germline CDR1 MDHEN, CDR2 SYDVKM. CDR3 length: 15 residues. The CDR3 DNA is TGTGCCAGCAAAGGCCCGGGACAGGACTCCTACGAGCAGTACTTC. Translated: CASKGPGQDSYEQYF.

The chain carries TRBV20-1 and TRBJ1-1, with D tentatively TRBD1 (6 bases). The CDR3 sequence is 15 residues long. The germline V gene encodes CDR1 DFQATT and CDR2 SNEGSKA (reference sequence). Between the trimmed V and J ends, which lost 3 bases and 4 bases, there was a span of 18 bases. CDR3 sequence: CSASYNREPGTEAFF. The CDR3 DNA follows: TGCAGTGCTAGCTATAACAGGGAGCCGGGCACTGAAGCTTTCTTT.

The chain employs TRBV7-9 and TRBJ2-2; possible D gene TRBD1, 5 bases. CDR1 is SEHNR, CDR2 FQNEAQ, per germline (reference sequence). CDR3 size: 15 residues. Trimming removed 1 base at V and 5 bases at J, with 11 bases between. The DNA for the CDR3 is TGTGCCAGCAGCTTAGAAACAGGTCGGACCGGGGAGCTGTTTTTT. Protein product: CASSLETGRTGELFF. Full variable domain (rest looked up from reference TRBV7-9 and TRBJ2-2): DTGVSQNPRHKITKRGQNVTFRCDPISEHNRLYWYRQTLGQGPEFLTYFQNEAQLEKSRLLSDRFSAERPKGSFSTLEIQRTEQGDSAMYLCASSLETGRTGELFFGEGSRLTVL.

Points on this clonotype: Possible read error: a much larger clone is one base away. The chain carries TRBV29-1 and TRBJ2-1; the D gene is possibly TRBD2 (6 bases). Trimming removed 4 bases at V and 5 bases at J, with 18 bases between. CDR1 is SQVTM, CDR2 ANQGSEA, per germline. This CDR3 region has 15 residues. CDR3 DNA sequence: TGCAGCGTTGGGGTGGGACTTCACCGAGACAATGAGCAGTTCTTC. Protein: CSVGVGLHRDNEQFF.

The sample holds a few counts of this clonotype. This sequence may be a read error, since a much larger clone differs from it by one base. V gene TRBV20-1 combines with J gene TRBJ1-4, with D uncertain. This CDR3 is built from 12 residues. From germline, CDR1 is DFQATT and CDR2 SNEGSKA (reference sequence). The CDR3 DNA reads TGCAGTGCTAGTCAGACGACTGAAAAACGGTTTTTT. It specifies CSASQTTEKRFF.

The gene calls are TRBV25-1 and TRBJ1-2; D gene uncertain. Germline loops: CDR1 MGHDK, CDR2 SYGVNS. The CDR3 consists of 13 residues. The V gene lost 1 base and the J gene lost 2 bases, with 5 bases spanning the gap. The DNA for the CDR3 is TGTGCCAGCAGTGAATCACTCAACTATGGCTACACCTTC. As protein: CASSESLNYGYTF.

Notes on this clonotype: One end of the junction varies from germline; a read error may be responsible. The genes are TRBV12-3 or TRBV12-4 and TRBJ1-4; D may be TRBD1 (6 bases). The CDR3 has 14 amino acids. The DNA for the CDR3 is TGTGTCAGCAGCGGGGGGCAGGCTAATGGAAAACTGTTTTTT. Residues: CVSSGGQANGKLFF.

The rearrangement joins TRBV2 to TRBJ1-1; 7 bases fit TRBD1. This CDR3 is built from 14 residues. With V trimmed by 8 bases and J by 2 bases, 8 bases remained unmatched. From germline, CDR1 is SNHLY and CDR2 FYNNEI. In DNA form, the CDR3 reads TGTGCCAGCGAAGAGAGGGGGCCCAACACTGAAGCTTTCTTT. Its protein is CASEERGPNTEAFF.

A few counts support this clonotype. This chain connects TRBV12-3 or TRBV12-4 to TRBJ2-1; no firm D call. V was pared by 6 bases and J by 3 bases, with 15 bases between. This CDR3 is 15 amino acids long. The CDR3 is CASSLPRTVYNEQFF. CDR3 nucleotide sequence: TGTGCCAGCAGCCTCCCAAGGACCGTCTACAATGAGCAGTTCTTC.

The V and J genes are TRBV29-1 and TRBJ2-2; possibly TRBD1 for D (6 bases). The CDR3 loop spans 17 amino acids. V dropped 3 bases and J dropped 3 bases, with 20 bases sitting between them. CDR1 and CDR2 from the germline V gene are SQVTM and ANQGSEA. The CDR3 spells CSVDRGSNWGYTGELFF. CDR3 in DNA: TGCAGCGTTGACAGGGGAAGTAATTGGGGCTACACCGGGGAGCTGTTTTTT.

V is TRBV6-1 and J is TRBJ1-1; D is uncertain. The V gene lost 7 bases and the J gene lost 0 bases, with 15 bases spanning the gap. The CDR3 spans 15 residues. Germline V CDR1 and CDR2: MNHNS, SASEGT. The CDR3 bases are TGTGCCAGCATTTGGCGCTTAAATCTGAACACTGAAGCTTTCTTT. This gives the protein CASIWRLNLNTEAFF.

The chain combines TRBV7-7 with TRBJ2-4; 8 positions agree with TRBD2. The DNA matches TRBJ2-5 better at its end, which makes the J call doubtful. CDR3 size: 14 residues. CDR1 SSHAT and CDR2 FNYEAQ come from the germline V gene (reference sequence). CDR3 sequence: CASSLLAGQKTQYF. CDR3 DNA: TGTGCCAGCAGCTTATTAGCGGGGCAAAAGACCCAGTACTTC.

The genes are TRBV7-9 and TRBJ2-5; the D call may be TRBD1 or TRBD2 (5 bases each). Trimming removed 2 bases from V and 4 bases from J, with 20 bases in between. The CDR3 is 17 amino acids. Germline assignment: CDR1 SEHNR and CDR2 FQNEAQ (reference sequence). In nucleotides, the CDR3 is TGTGCCAGCAGCTTATGGGGACGCACGGAGGTAATAGAGACCCAGTACTTC. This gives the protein CASSLWGRTEVIETQYF.

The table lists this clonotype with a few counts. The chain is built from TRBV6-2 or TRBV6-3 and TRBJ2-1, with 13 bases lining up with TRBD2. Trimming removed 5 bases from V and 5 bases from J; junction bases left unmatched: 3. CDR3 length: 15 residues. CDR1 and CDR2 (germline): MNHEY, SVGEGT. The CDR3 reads CASSKGLAGDNEQFF. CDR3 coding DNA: TGTGCCAGCAGTAAAGGACTAGCGGGGGACAATGAGCAGTTCTTC.

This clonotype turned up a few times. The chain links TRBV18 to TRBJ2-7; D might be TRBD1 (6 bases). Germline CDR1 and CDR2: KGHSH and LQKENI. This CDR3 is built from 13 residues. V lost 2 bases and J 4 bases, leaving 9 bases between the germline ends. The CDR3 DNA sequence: TGTGCCAGCTCACCAGGACAGCAATACGAGCAGTACTTC. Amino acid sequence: CASSPGQQYEQYF. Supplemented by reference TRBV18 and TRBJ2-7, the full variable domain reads NAGVMQNPRHLVRRRGQEARLRCSPMKGHSHVYWYRQLPEEGLKFMVYLQKENIIDESGMPKERFSAEFPKEGPSILRIQQVVRGDSAAYFCASSPGQQYEQYFGPGTRLTVT.

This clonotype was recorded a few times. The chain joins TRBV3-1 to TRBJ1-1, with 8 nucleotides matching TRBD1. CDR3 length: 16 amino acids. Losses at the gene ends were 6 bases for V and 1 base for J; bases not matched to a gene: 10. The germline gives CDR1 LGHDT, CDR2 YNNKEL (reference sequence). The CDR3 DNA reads TGTGCCAGCAGTCGGGACAGGTCGTTGTGGAACACTGAAGCTTTCTTT. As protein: CASSRDRSLWNTEAFF.

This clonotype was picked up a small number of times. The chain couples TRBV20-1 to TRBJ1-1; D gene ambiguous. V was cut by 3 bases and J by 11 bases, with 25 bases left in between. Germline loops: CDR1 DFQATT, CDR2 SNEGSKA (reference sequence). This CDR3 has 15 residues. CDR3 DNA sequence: TGCAGTGCTAGGGGCGGTGAGGGTAGAATATGGTCCGCTTTCTTT. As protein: CSARGGEGRIWSAFF.

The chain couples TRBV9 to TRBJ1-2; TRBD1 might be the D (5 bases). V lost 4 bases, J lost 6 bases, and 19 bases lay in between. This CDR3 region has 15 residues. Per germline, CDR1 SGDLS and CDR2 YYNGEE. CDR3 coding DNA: TGTGCCAGCAGCCCGTACTCCGGGACGGGGGATGGCTACACCTTC. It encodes CASSPYSGTGDGYTF. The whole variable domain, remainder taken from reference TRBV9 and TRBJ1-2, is DSGVTQTPKHLITATGQRVTLRCSPRSGDLSVYWYQQSLDQGLQFLIQYYNGEERAKGNILERFSAQQFPDLHSELNLSSLELGDSALYFCASSPYSGTGDGYTFGSGTRLTVV.

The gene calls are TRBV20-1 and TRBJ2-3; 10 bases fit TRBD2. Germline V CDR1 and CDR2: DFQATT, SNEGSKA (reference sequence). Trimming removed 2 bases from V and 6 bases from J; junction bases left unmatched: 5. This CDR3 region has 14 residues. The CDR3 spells CSARPAGGLDTQYF. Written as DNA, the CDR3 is TGCAGTGCTAGACCAGCGGGGGGGCTTGATACGCAGTATTTT.

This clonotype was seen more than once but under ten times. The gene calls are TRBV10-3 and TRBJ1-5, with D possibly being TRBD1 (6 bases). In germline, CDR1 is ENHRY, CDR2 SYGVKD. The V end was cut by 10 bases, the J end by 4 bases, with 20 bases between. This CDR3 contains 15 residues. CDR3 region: CASKTGAQPNQPQHF. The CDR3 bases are TGTGCCAGCAAAACGGGGGCCCAGCCTAATCAGCCCCAGCATTTT.

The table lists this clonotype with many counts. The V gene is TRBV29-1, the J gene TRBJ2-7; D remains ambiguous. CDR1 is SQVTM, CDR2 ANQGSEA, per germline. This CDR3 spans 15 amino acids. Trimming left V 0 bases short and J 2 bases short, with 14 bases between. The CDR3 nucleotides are TGCAGCGTTGAAGAAAGGAGAACAGAGACCTACGAGCAGTACTTC. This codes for CSVEERRTETYEQYF.

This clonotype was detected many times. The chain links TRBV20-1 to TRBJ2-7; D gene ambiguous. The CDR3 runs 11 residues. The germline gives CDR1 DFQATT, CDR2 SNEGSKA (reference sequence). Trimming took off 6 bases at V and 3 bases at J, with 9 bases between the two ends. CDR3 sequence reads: CSAPVIYEQYF. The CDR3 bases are TGCAGTGCCCCTGTGATCTACGAGCAGTACTTC.